This T cell receptor (beta chain) was sequenced in a study of OX40 agonist ivuxolimab in advanced cancers. As for the study in general: Patients were dosed with the agonistic anti-OX40 (CD134) antibody ivuxolimab. Partial responses were achieved by three patients: one hepatocellular carcinoma, two cutaneous melanoma.

CDR1 and CDR2 (germline): SGDLS, YYNGEE. The CDR3 sequence is 17 residues long. Unmatched junction bases numbered 8, after V lost 4 bases and J lost 3 bases. Libraries were prepared by immunoSEQ multiplex PCR; TCRdb keeps only in-frame clonotypes and omits some of them. This table has fewer than 65,000 clones, roughly 92% appearing once. The V and J genes are TRBV9 and TRBJ2-3; 13 bases are a match to TRBD2. This sample comprised CD4+ or CD8+ T cells sorted from blood, obtained in a trial of the OX40 agonist ivuxolimab. This clonotype was obtained from an adult with an advanced solid tumor such as melanoma, head and neck, liver or kidney cancer. The chain's CDR3 is CASSRLAGGLGTDTQYF. The CDR3 bases are TGTGCCAGCAGCAGACTAGCGGGGGGTCTTGGAACAGATACGCAGTATTTT.